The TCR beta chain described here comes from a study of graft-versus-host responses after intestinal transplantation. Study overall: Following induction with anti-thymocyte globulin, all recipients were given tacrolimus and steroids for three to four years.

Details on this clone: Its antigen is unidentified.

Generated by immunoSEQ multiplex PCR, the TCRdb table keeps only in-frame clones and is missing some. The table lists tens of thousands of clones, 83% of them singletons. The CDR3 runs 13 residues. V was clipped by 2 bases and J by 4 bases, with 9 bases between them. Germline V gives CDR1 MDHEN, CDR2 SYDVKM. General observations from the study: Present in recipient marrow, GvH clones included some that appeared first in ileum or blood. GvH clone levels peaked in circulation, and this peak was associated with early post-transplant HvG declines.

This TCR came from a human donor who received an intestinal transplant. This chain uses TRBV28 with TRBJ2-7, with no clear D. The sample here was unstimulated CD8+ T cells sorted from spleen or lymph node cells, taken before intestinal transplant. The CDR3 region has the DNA TGTGCCAGCAGTTTACAGGCCATTTACGAGCAGTACTTC. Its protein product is CASSLQAIYEQYF. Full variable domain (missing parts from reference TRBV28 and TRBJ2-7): DVKVTQSSRYLVKRTGEKVFLECVQDMDHENMFWYRQDPGLGLRLIYFSYDVKMKEKGDIPEGYSVSREKKERFSLILESASTNQTSMYLCASSLQAIYEQYFGPGTRLTVT.